This T cell receptor (beta chain) was obtained from a study of blood T cells in healthy people across ages. General study findings and limits: It was the long-lived donors that had more naive CD4+ cells and higher diversity than aged donors.

The germline gives CDR1 MNHEY, CDR2 SVGEGT. V lost 6 bases, J lost 4 bases, and 16 bases lay in between. This CDR3 has 14 residues. A J-beta primer mix and a sample-barcoded 5' primer were used in a second PCR of about 7 to 12 cycles. Any given sample supplied a minimum of 3 million CDR3-containing paired-end reads. TCRdb re-called the 5' RACE reads with MiXCR, one entry per CDR3 protein. The data hold approximately 400,000 distinct CDR3 sequences, with roughly half observed a single time. About this clonotype itself: Its antigen is not known.

The source is a man in his fifties or sixties in good health. The J gene is TRBJ2-7, the V gene TRBV6-2 or TRBV6-3; D is possibly TRBD1 (5 bases). The sample taken for sequencing was blood. CDR3 amino acids: CASSLLGRPYEQYF. The CDR3 region has the DNA TGTGCCAGCAGCCTTCTGGGGCGGCCATACGAGCAGTACTTC.